These 5 T cell receptor beta chains were all obtained from the same sample, sequenced in a study of EBV T-cell therapy then PD-1 blockade in nasopharyngeal carcinoma. Treatment specified: AdE1-LMPpoly-expanded autologous EBV-specific T-cell therapy followed by anti-PD-1 nivolumab. These receptors' antigens are unknown. Sequencing used immunoSEQ multiplex PCR; TCRdb keeps in-frame clones, though not all of them. The table records roughly 17,000 clones, over 80% of them present only once. Sequenced here: CD8+ T cells from blood, sampled at day 0 from a patient whose treatment included autologous EBV-specific T cells and nivolumab. Source of these receptors: a man in his forties with nasopharyngeal carcinoma.

The chain combines TRBV3-1 (or the pseudogene TRBV3-2) with TRBJ2-7; D unresolved. The germline CDR1 and CDR2 sequences are LGHDT and YNNKEL (reference sequence). The CDR3 covers 15 residues. V was trimmed by 0 bases and J by 4 bases, leaving 13 bases between them. CDR3 in DNA: TGTGCCAGCAGCCAAGAGTCAGGTGCCTTTTACGAGCAGTACTTC. As protein: CASSQESGAFYEQYF.

This sequence joins TRBV4-3 and TRBJ2-1; 10 bases agree with TRBD2. The germline V gene encodes CDR1 LGHNA and CDR2 YSLEER. The CDR3 extends over 16 amino acids. Germline trimming cut 0 bases from V and 4 bases from J; bases unmatched to any gene: 3. CDR3 in amino acids: CASSQEERGGYNEQFF. DNA for the CDR3: TGCGCCAGCAGCCAAGAGGAGCGGGGGGGGTACAATGAGCAGTTCTTC.

The CDR3 here is CASSLEVVRYGYTF. For the CDR3, the DNA is TGTGCCAGCAGCTTAGAGGTGGTTCGATATGGCTACACCTTC. V usage is TRBV7-2 and J usage is TRBJ1-2, with unresolved D. Germline assignment: CDR1 SGHTA and CDR2 FQGNSA. The germline V and J ends were trimmed by 1 base and 5 bases, with 11 bases remaining between them. The CDR3 consists of 14 residues.

The rearrangement joins TRBV4-2 to TRBJ2-6; possibly TRBD1 for D (6 bases). Germline values: CDR1 LGHNA, CDR2 YNFKEQ. V dropped 3 bases and J dropped 2 bases, with 11 bases sitting between them. This CDR3 has 16 amino acids. The DNA of the CDR3 is TGTGCCAGCAGCCATGAATCAGGGGCTGGGGCCAACGTCCTGACTTTC. Its protein product is CASSHESGAGANVLTF.

This chain uses TRBV4-1 with TRBJ1-2; D call uncertain. This CDR3 comprises 15 residues. V gave up 4 bases and J gave up 4 bases, with 16 bases separating them. Germline CDR1 reads MGHRA; CDR2 reads YSYEKL. The CDR3 nucleotides read TGCGCCAGCAGCCCCGGATTCTCTCGGGTCTATGGCTACACCTTC. Protein sequence: CASSPGFSRVYGYTF.